This entry describes one T cell receptor (beta chain). The data belong to a study of blood T cell repertoires in COVID-19. About the study: Donors in the United States, Italy and Spain gave samples during acute or convalescent COVID-19. T cells, B-cell-depleted T cells, or PBMCs supplied cDNA or gDNA.

The assay was immunoSEQ multiplex PCR, and TCRdb's table has in-frame clones only and misses some. The sample yields a few hundred thousand clones, 70% to 90% seen once. Per germline, CDR1 MNHNS and CDR2 SASEGT. V shed 4 bases, J shed 10 bases, and the junction held 12 bases outside the gene matches. This CDR3 comprises 16 residues. The sequence came from a woman aged 30 to 39 with acute or convalescent COVID-19. The genes are TRBV6-1 and TRBJ1-6, with 8 bases aligning to TRBD1. The specimen sequenced was peripheral blood. CDR3 protein: CASSGRAGTGGSPLHF. The CDR3 coding sequence is TGTGCCAGCAGTGGGCGAGCCGGGACAGGAGGGTCACCCCTCCACTTT.